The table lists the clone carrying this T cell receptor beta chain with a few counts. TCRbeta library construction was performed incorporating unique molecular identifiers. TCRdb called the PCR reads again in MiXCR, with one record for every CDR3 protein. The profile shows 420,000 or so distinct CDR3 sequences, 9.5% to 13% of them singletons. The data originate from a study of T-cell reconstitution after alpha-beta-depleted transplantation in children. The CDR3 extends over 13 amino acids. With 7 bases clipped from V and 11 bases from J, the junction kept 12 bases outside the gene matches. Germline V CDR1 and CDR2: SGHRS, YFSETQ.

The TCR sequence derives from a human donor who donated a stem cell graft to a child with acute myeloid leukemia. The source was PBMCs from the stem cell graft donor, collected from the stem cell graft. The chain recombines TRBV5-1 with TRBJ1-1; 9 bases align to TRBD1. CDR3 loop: CASVERTGVPAFF. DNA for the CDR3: TGCGCCAGCGTCGAGAGGACAGGGGTTCCTGCTTTCTTT.